This T cell receptor beta chain comes out of a study of T cell changes during pregnancy in multiple sclerosis (dated by TCRdb to between 2018 and 2020). Background on the whole study: Changes in the T cell repertoire over the course of pregnancy were examined in this study in women with multiple sclerosis.

Note on this clone: Which antigen it targets is not known. Base qualities are not provided; no much larger clone lies one nucleotide away.

The cysteine opens and the phenylalanine closes a CDR3 of 15 amino acids. Left in the record is the CDR3 DNA by itself, 45 bases read in frame from the first base. Looking up the germline V gene yields CDR1 SGDLS and CDR2 YYNGEE. The germline ends are 10 bases apart after V is trimmed by 1 base and J by 0 bases. The library was produced with the immunoSEQ multiplex PCR assay. Sourced from immuneACCESS, this table was stored by TCRdb with only in-frame sequences that have V and J called. A share of the clones is absent; for the studies checked, an unresolved V gene accounts for under half, and the remainder has no known explanation. The sample records more than 95,000 clones, over 85% of which are singletons. In total, the top ten clones hold about 0.95% of the sample.

The sequence links TRBV9 to TRBJ1-2; too little of a D gene remains to name it. This TCR was sampled from a female donor with multiple sclerosis, enrolled in a pregnancy study. This specimen was peripheral blood, taken after pregnancy. The DNA sequence is given as TGTGCCAGCAGCGTAAGGGAGAGACCTAACTATGGCTACACCTTC. Its protein reads: CASSVRERPNYGYTF.